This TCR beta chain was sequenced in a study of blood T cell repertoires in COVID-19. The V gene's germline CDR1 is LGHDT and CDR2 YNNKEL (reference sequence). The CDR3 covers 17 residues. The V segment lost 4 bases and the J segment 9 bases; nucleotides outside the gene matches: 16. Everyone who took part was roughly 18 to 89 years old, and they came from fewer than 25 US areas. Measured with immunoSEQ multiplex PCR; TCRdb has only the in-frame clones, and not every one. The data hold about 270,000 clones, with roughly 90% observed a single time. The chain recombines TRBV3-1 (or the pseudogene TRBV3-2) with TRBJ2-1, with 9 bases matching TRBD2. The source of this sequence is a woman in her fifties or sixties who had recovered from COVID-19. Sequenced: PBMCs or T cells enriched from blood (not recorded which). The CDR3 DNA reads TGTGCCAGCAGCCCGCCTTTGGGGCTAGCGGGGAAAAGTGAGCAGTTCTTC. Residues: CASSPPLGLAGKSEQFF.